Sequencing of this TCR beta chain was carried out in a study of T cell changes during pregnancy in multiple sclerosis. V lost 3 bases and J 4 bases, leaving 13 bases between the germline ends. This CDR3 is 14 amino acids long. Germline CDR1 reads SGHRS; CDR2 reads YFSETQ. The protocol was immunoSEQ multiplex PCR, while the TCRdb copy is restricted to in-frame clones and leaves out a portion. The sample lists roughly 30,000 clones, approximately 90% occurring once. This clone has just one count. The sample consisted of CD8+ T cells from peripheral blood mononuclear cells, taken in the first trimester of pregnancy. This chain links TRBV5-1 with TRBJ1-2; unclear D gene. The TCR sequence derives from a female donor with multiple sclerosis, enrolled in a pregnancy study. CDR3 amino acids: CASSSPGTAYGYTF. The DNA for the CDR3 is TGCGCCAGCAGCTCTCCAGGTACAGCCTATGGCTACACCTTC.